These T cell receptor beta chains were read from a single sample in a study of response to subunit inactivated influenza vaccine. TCRdb processed the RT-PCR reads anew with MiXCR; each CDR3 protein has one entry. The profile shows roughly 190,000 distinct CDR3 sequences, around 12% of them singletons. The same specimen was also included in a second study, on T cells expressing NK-cell markers.

The starting material was CD8+ T cells sorted from PBMCs, obtained roughly 12 days after vaccination. The receptors were gathered from a man between 50 and 59 years old who received an inactivated influenza vaccine. Both conserved end residues are part of each CDR3. The D gene is left open where the match is weak. The listing skips clone size in some rows; elsewhere it reads once, few, many or a size class.

V: TRBV30
J: TRBJ2-1
length: 11
D: .
size: many
DNA: TGTGCCTGGAACAGTTACAATGAGCAGTTCTTC
CDR3: CAWNSYNEQFF

V: TRBV4-3
J: TRBJ2-5
length: 16
D: TRBD1
size: .
DNA: TGCGCCAGCAGCCACTTCGGGCAGGGGGCCCAAGAGACCCAGTACTTC
CDR3: CASSHFGQGAQETQYF

V: TRBV12-3/TRBV12-4
J: TRBJ2-1
length: 16
D: TRBD2
size: few
DNA: TGTGCCAGCAGTTTAGGAGCGGGGGGGCGCTACAATGAGCAGTTCTTC
CDR3: CASSLGAGGRYNEQFF

V: TRBV28
J: TRBJ2-7
length: 17
D: TRBD2
size: few
DNA: TGTGCCAGCAGCCTCGGACTAGCGGGAGCCGGGTCCTACGAGCAGTACTTC
CDR3: CASSLGLAGAGSYEQYF

V: TRBV12-3/TRBV12-4
J: TRBJ1-2
length: 11
D: .
size: .
DNA: TGTGCCAGTAACAATGGGAAGGGCTACACCTTC
CDR3: CASNNGKGYTF

V: TRBV6-2/TRBV6-3
J: TRBJ2-1
length: 16
D: .
size: .
DNA: TGTGCCAGCAGAAGCCCCTCGGGCGACTCCTACAATGAGCAGTTCTTC
CDR3: CASRSPSGDSYNEQFF

V: TRBV20-1
J: TRBJ2-1
length: 13
D: .
size: many
DNA: TGCAGTGCTAGAGGACGTTTGGGAAATGAGCAGTTCTTC
CDR3: CSARGRLGNEQFF

V: TRBV7-9
J: TRBJ2-5
length: 13
D: .
size: many
DNA: TGTGCCAGCAGCTTAGGAGGACAAGAGACCCAGTACTTC
CDR3: CASSLGGQETQYF

V: TRBV27
J: TRBJ2-1
length: 15
D: TRBD1
size: .
DNA: TGTGCCAGCACCCTCGGGACAGGCTCCTACAATGAGCAGTTCTTC
CDR3: CASTLGTGSYNEQFF

V: TRBV2
J: TRBJ1-1
length: 14
D: .
size: few
DNA: TGTGCCAGCAGTGCTGAGTGGTTACTTCCTGAAGCTTTCTTT
CDR3: CASSAEWLLPEAFF

V: TRBV29-1
J: TRBJ2-1
length: 13
D: .
size: many
DNA: TGCAGCGTACAGGGTTACTCCTACAATGAGCAGTTCTTC
CDR3: CSVQGYSYNEQFF

V: TRBV29-1
J: TRBJ2-3
length: 17
D: TRBD2
size: few
DNA: TGCAGCGTAGATAGCCGACTAGCGGGAGCCCCCACAGATACGCAGTATTTT
CDR3: CSVDSRLAGAPTDTQYF

V: TRBV20-1
J: TRBJ2-3
length: 17
D: .
size: .
DNA: TGCAGTGCTAGTCCAGCTGGCACTATAATTGGGACAGATACGCAGTATTTT
CDR3: CSASPAGTIIGTDTQYF

V: TRBV19
J: TRBJ2-5
length: 14
D: TRBD2
size: .
DNA: TGTGCCAGTAGTCGACTAGCGAAAACGGAGACCCAGTACTTC
CDR3: CASSRLAKTETQYF